Presented here are 2 T cell receptor beta chains from one specimen sequenced in a study of CD8 T cells in ankylosing spondylitis. General study points: Within ankylosing spondylitis blood, a TCR beta motif made up of roughly eight highly homologous variants appeared to be characteristic.

TCRdb called the 5' RACE reads again in MiXCR, with one record for every CDR3 protein. The sample includes around 890,000 distinct CDR3 sequences, 10% to 15% of them seen just once. These TCRs' antigens remain unknown. Sequencing used blood, either unsorted or a sorted T cell fraction (not recorded which). The receptors were gathered from a male donor with ankylosing spondylitis.

This clonotype was counted many times. The chain carries TRBV6-1 and TRBJ2-7; TRBD1 agrees at 7 bases. Per the germline V gene, CDR1 is MNHNS and CDR2 is SASEGT. The CDR3 runs to 17 residues. With 5 bases clipped from V and 0 bases from J, the junction kept 13 bases outside the gene matches. The CDR3 loop is CASSKRNRDSSSYEQYF. CDR3 bases: TGTGCCAGCAGTAAACGCAACCGGGACAGTAGCTCCTACGAGCAGTACTTC.

V is TRBV9 and J is TRBJ2-5, with TRBD2 identical over 7 bases. Unmatched junction bases numbered 6, after V lost 5 bases and J lost 2 bases. Germline V CDR1 and CDR2: SGDLS, YYNGEE. The CDR3 contains 14 residues. As DNA, the CDR3 is TGTGCCAGCAGTAGCGGGCCGACTCAAGAGACCCAGTACTTC. The encoded protein is CASSSGPTQETQYF.